This paragraph reports one T cell receptor beta chain. This clone has a single count. The antigen it recognizes is unknown. No much larger clone is present one base from it, and per-base qualities are unavailable. These data belong to a study of blood T cell repertoires in COVID-19 (TCRdb year 2020). Regarding the study in general: Collaborator samples came from the United States, Italy and Spain and covered acute and convalescent phases of COVID-19. The repertoires were released in a freely available public database meant as a resource for research on the immune response to SARS-CoV-2. The samples were drawn from the first 160 participants of the ongoing ImmuneRACE study and from over 950 subjects provided by 6 global collaborators. The material from the prospective study consisted of cDNA or gDNA derived from T cells, B-cell-depleted T cells, or PBMCs. Where available, HLA class I and class II types were taken from metadata supplied by the sample provider and were not determined by assay-based typing. The dataset comprised deeply sampled blood TCRbeta repertoires from subjects exposed to, actively infected with, or recovered from COVID-19. Sample metadata almost always included a de-identified subject ID, COVID-19 status, age in years and sex. Study-level results and caveats: The amount of clinical and demographic metadata varied by source and participant and was provided uncurated.

Participants in the prospective study were aged roughly 18 to 100 years, lived in about two dozen United States geographic areas, and enrolled through a virtual design. In the prospective study, cohorts were assigned on the basis of participant-reported clinical history obtained from a screening survey and a study questionnaire. Recovered participants in ImmuneRACE Cohort 3 were defined by two consecutive negative NP/OP PCR tests, clearance by a healthcare professional, or resolution of symptoms. In the prospective study, whole blood, serum and a nasopharyngeal or oropharyngeal swab were collected from each participant by mobile phlebotomists. Prospective study participants could optionally give additional blood draws and questionnaires over an approximately 2-month period. Prospective study blood samples were shipped either frozen or at room temperature before DNA extraction. V loses 3 bases, J loses 0 bases, and the germline ends lie 11 bases apart. The germline V gene yields SGHAT for CDR1 and FQNNGV for CDR2. The CDR3 covers 16 residues, taking in both the cysteine and the phenylalanine. Of all the DNA, just the CDR3 is kept, 48 bases in frame from base 1.

TCRbeta CDR3 regions were amplified from genomic DNA using the immunoSEQ Assay, a bias-controlled multiplex PCR. Per the original workflow: The number of nucleated cells in each sample was estimated by amplification of reference gene primers within the assay. Sequence reads were collapsed and filtered to measure the absolute abundance of every unique TCRbeta CDR3 rearrangement. For each sample, productive Simpson clonality was calculated by taking the square root of Simpson's diversity index across productive rearrangements. The immuneACCESS repertoire file appears here via TCRdb, limited to in-frame rearrangements. These files lack a portion of the clones; in checked studies, under half of the deficit traces to unresolved V genes, and the cause of the others is not known. V, J and clone size are taken as reported in that table, and D and trimming were inferred from the DNA itself. The table for this sample lists over 250,000 clones; around 87% of them were counted only once. The ten largest clonotypes hold about 5.2% of the sample.

Sequenced sample: PBMCs or T cells enriched from blood (not recorded which). This TCR was recovered from a woman younger than 45 who had recovered from COVID-19. The V gene is TRBV11-2 and the J gene is TRBJ1-4; no confident D gene assignment can be made. DNA sequence: TGTGCCAGCAGCTTCTCCCAGGAACCAACTAATGAAAAACTGTTTTTT. Translated, it gives CASSFSQEPTNEKLFF.